This passage covers 29 T cell receptor beta chains from one sample sequenced in a study of blood T cell repertoires in COVID-19 (dated by TCRdb to the early 2020s). Preparation of the library involved the immunoSEQ multiplex PCR assay. TCRdb took over this immuneACCESS table, retaining in-frame rearrangements with V and J assigned. Such tables are incomplete; in checked studies, under half of the missing clones stem from an unresolved V gene, and the remainder is unexplained. In this sample the table shows about 220,000 clones, approximately 80% of which occur a single time. Around 5.5% of the sample is in the top ten clones. The sample was peripheral blood. Receptor source: a woman aged 55-75 years who had recovered from COVID-19.

This clone was observed a single time. The rearrangement joins TRBV11-3 to TRBJ1-1, with 7 bases aligning to TRBD1. Germline trimming cut 5 bases from V and 6 bases from J; bases unmatched to any gene: 3. Germline V gene lookup returns CDR1 SGHNT and CDR2 YENEEA. The CDR3 length is 12 residues. The CDR3 is CASSQGGAEAFF. Written as DNA, the CDR3 is TGTGCCAGCAGCCAGGGGGGAGCTGAAGCTTTCTTT.

This sequence joins TRBV15 and TRBJ1-1; the D is unclear. V was cut by 0 bases and J by 3 bases, with 8 bases left in between. Germline-derived CDR1 and CDR2 are LNHNV and YYDKDF (reference sequence). The CDR3 loop spans 14 amino acids. The DNA for the CDR3 is TGTGCCACCAGCAGAGAGTCCTCGGACACTGAAGCTTTCTTT. Residues: CATSRESSDTEAFF.

V is TRBV6-6 and J is TRBJ1-2; the D gene is possibly TRBD1 (6 bases). V was pared by 7 bases and J by 7 bases, with 13 bases between. CDR1 and CDR2 (germline): MNHNY, SVGAGI (reference sequence). The CDR3 contains 12 residues. The CDR3 spells CASKEGGGGYTF. CDR3 nucleotide sequence: TGTGCCAGCAAGGAAGGGGGTGGTGGCTACACCTTC.

The genes are TRBV5-1 and TRBJ2-5, with D possibly TRBD2 on 6 matching bases. Per the germline V gene, CDR1 is SGHRS and CDR2 is YFSETQ. CDR3 length: 15 amino acids. Trimming cost V 4 bases and J 5 bases, with 18 bases left between them. The CDR3 sequence is CASSPIMASAETQYF. Here the CDR3 DNA reads TGCGCCAGCAGCCCTATTATGGCTAGCGCCGAGACCCAGTACTTC.

This clone was recorded a few times. This chain connects TRBV5-4 to TRBJ2-3; 7 bases are a match to TRBD2. This CDR3 is 15 amino acids long. The junction had 5 bases not matched to a gene; V was cut back by 0 bases and J by 4 bases. Germline V gene lookup returns CDR1 SGHNT and CDR2 YYREEE (reference sequence). The CDR3 sequence is CASSLGEGFSDTQYF. The DNA for the CDR3 is TGTGCCAGCAGCTTGGGGGAGGGGTTCTCAGATACGCAGTATTTT.

CDR3 in DNA: TGCAGCGTCCCTGAGAGGGAAAAACTGTTTTTT. Translation gives CSVPEREKLFF. The J gene is TRBJ1-4, the V gene TRBV29-1; D gene unclear. Germline CDR1 reads SQVTM; CDR2 reads ANQGSEA. Trimming took off 6 bases at V and 8 bases at J, with 10 bases between the two ends. The CDR3 spans 11 residues.

The chain carries TRBV19 and TRBJ1-4, with D hard to call. V lost 10 bases and J lost 7, with 16 bases in between. The CDR3 is 13 amino acids. Germline values: CDR1 LNHDA, CDR2 SQIVND (reference sequence). CDR3 DNA sequence: TGTGCCACGGCGAGGATTGGAGGTGAAAAACTGTTTTTT. Translation: CATARIGGEKLFF.

The table lists this clone with a few counts. The V call is TRBV2, the J call TRBJ2-2, with TRBD1 matching 7 bases. This CDR3 contains 14 residues. CDR1 is SNHLY, CDR2 FYNNEI, per germline. V shed 6 bases, J shed 3 bases, and the junction held 4 bases outside the gene matches. As DNA, the CDR3 is TGTGCCAGCAGACACAGGGGTGACACCGGGGAGCTGTTTTTT. Its protein is CASRHRGDTGELFF.

CDR3 residues: CASSLNRDKGNTIYF. CDR3 bases: TGTGCCAGCAGCTTAAACAGGGATAAGGGAAACACCATATATTTT. The chain links TRBV7-2 to TRBJ1-3, with D maybe TRBD1 (6 bases). Germline CDR1 and CDR2: SGHTA and FQGNSA. The V and J ends lost 2 bases and 4 bases respectively, with 12 bases between them. The CDR3 consists of 15 residues.

The V gene is TRBV2, the J gene TRBJ2-5, with D unresolved. Per germline, CDR1 SNHLY and CDR2 FYNNEI. Trimming pared 2 bases from V and 6 bases from J, leaving 4 bases between. The CDR3 is 11 residues long. The CDR3 region is CASSELQTQYF. CDR3 nucleotides: TGTGCCAGCAGTGAACTCCAGACCCAGTACTTC.

The rearrangement uses TRBV27 and TRBJ2-5, with 10 bases lining up with TRBD2. Germline V gene sequence: CDR1 MNHEY, CDR2 SMNVEV (reference sequence). V was pared by 8 bases and J by 1 base, with 7 bases of the junction left unmatched. This CDR3 has 15 amino acids. This chain's CDR3 is CASQKSGGAQETQYF. CDR3 sequence (DNA): TGTGCCAGCCAAAAAAGCGGGGGGGCCCAAGAGACCCAGTACTTC.

In regard to this clone: Sequence at one end of the junction differs from germline and may be a read error. The chain links TRBV3-1 (or the pseudogene TRBV3-2) to TRBJ1-2; D is perhaps TRBD1 (6 bases). The CDR3 is made up of 15 amino acids. CDR1 is LGHDT and CDR2 is YNNKEL in the germline V gene (reference sequence). CDR3 region: CASSQVYRDDYGHTF. The DNA for the CDR3 is TGTGCCAGCAGCCAAGTTTACAGGGACGACTATGGCCACACCTTC.

V is TRBV19 and J is TRBJ1-2; 7 nucleotides match TRBD1. The CDR3 length is 15 residues. With 7 bases clipped from V and 7 bases from J, the junction kept 15 bases outside the gene matches. CDR1 and CDR2 (germline): LNHDA, SQIVND (reference sequence). The CDR3 reads CASTPVPNRGSGYTF. Written as DNA, the CDR3 is TGTGCCAGTACCCCGGTTCCCAACAGGGGCTCTGGCTACACCTTC.

The V and J genes are TRBV7-3 and TRBJ2-3; D call uncertain. The CDR3 runs to 13 residues. Germline CDR1 and CDR2: SGHTA and FQGTGA. Trimming pared 1 base from V and 5 bases from J, leaving 7 bases between. The CDR3 loop reads CASSLNLGDTQYF. The CDR3 nucleotides read TGTGCCAGCAGCTTAAATCTCGGAGATACGCAGTATTTT.

Points on this clone: The sample contains more than one DNA sequence encoding this CDR3. The chain recombines TRBV2 with TRBJ2-5; TRBD1 is a possible D gene (5 bases). Looked up from germline, CDR1 is SNHLY and CDR2 is FYNNEI. This CDR3 comprises 12 residues. V lost 5 bases, J lost 2 bases, and 6 bases lay in between. The CDR3 nucleotides read TGTGCCAGCAGTCGACAGCAAGAGACCCAGTACTTC. Translating gives CASSRQQETQYF. Supplemented by reference TRBV2 and TRBJ2-5, the full variable domain reads EPEVTQTPSHQVTQMGQEVILRCVPISNHLYFYWYRQILGQKVEFLVSFYNNEISEKSEIFDDQFSVERPDGSNFTLKIRSTKLEDSAMYFCASSRQQETQYFGPGTRLLVL.

The DNA for the CDR3 is TGCGCCAGCAGCCAAATCGTGGCAGGGGTTTCGAAGACCCAGTACTTC. Translated: CASSQIVAGVSKTQYF. The genes are TRBV4-1 and TRBJ2-5; maybe TRBD1 (6 bases). CDR1 and CDR2 (germline): MGHRA, YSYEKL. V shed 2 bases and J shed 6 bases, with 19 bases lying between them. The CDR3 is 16 amino acids.

The chain joins TRBV21-1 to TRBJ2-7; the table assigns TRBD1, which was not confirmed against the DNA. TRBV21-1 is a known pseudogene. This CDR3 spans 14 amino acids. The CDR3 region is CASSKAGREYEQYF. CDR3 DNA: TGTGCCAGCAGCAAAGCGGGCAGGGAATACGAGCAGTACTTC.

The chain couples TRBV6-5 to TRBJ2-7; 7 bases are shared with TRBD1. J gave up 3 bases and V 2 bases, and 4 bases lay outside the gene matches. Germline V lookup: CDR1 MNHEY, CDR2 SVGAGI. The CDR3 runs to 14 residues. CDR3 sequence reads: CASSYRGLNYEQYF. The CDR3 nucleotides read TGTGCCAGCAGTTACAGGGGGCTTAACTACGAGCAGTACTTC.

This sequence joins TRBV5-1 and TRBJ1-2, with 7 bases aligning to TRBD1. Trimming took 5 bases from V and 8 from J; bases not matched to a gene: 9. The CDR3 is 13 residues long. Germline lookup yields CDR1 SGHRS and CDR2 YFSETQ. The chain's CDR3 is CASRQDRVGGYTF. The CDR3 DNA is TGCGCCAGCAGACAAGACAGGGTAGGCGGCTACACCTTC.

The chain has TRBV7-8 and TRBJ1-5; D might be TRBD1 (6 bases). V gave up 3 bases and J gave up 1 base, with 13 bases separating them. Germline CDR1 is SGHVS and CDR2 is FQNEAQ. The CDR3 totals 16 residues. The chain's CDR3 is CASSFGADSSNQPQHF. CDR3 in DNA: TGTGCCAGCAGCTTTGGGGCGGACAGCAGCAATCAGCCCCAGCATTTT.

CDR3 DNA: TGTGCTAGTGGTTTGCTCCTAACAGGGGGCTCTGGAAACACCATATATTTT. Amino acid sequence: CASGLLLTGGSGNTIYF. This chain joins TRBV12-5 and TRBJ1-3; TRBD1 agrees at 8 bases. Germline V gives CDR1 LGHNT, CDR2 FRNRAP. V dropped 2 bases and J dropped 0; count of bases not matched to a gene: 6. There are 17 residues in the CDR3.

The chain couples TRBV2 to TRBJ1-1; 9 positions match TRBD1. The CDR3 runs 14 residues. In germline, CDR1 is SNHLY, CDR2 FYNNEI. V lost 6 bases to trimming and J lost 5 bases; unmatched junction nucleotides: 7. CDR3 amino acids: CASRMDRGFTEAFF. Written as DNA, the CDR3 is TGTGCCAGCAGGATGGACAGGGGATTTACTGAAGCTTTCTTT.

This chain joins TRBV19 and TRBJ2-5; D is possibly TRBD1 (6 bases). With 9 bases removed from V and 5 bases from J, the gap between germline ends came to 16 bases. The length of the CDR3 is 13 residues. Germline-derived CDR1 and CDR2 are LNHDA and SQIVND (reference sequence). CDR3 bases: TGTGCCAGCACAAGGGGCAGGGGTGAGACCCAGTACTTC. Protein: CASTRGRGETQYF.

The J gene is TRBJ1-1, the V gene TRBV10-3; no definite D call. Per the germline V gene, CDR1 is ENHRY and CDR2 is SYGVKD. CDR3 size: 12 residues. Trimming took off 6 bases at V and 0 bases at J, with 5 bases between the two ends. CDR3 coding DNA: TGTGCCATCAGACAGCTGAACACTGAAGCTTTCTTT. Protein: CAIRQLNTEAFF.

The V and J genes are TRBV7-6 and TRBJ1-4, with 9 bases identical to TRBD1. With 1 base clipped from V and 10 bases from J, the junction kept 7 bases outside the gene matches. CDR3 length: 15 amino acids. Germline loops: CDR1 SGHVS, CDR2 FNYEAQ. The DNA for the CDR3 is TGTGCCAGCAGCTTAGTTGGGACAGGGCTTGGAAAACTGTTTTTT. Residues: CASSLVGTGLGKLFF.

The V and J genes are TRBV27 and TRBJ2-1; no firm D call. Germline V gene lookup returns CDR1 MNHEY and CDR2 SMNVEV (reference sequence). The V and J ends lost 7 bases and 0 bases respectively, with 10 bases between them. The CDR3 covers 14 residues. The DNA for the CDR3 is TGTGCCAGCACCCCGGAGAGCTCCTACAATGAGCAGTTCTTC. Its protein is CASTPESSYNEQFF.

The rearrangement links TRBV2 to TRBJ2-7; 8 nucleotides agree with TRBD2. This CDR3 spans 13 amino acids. CDR1 SNHLY and CDR2 FYNNEI come from the germline V gene. The CDR3 here is CSQSGRDDYEQYF. CDR3 bases: TGTTCCCAGTCCGGGAGGGACGACTACGAGCAGTACTTC.

The chain employs TRBV28 and TRBJ2-7; 12 nucleotides line up with TRBD2. CDR3 size: 16 residues. Unmatched junction bases numbered 13, after V lost 10 bases and J lost 3 bases. Germline V gene lookup returns CDR1 MDHEN and CDR2 SYDVKM. CDR3 protein: CATRGYVTSGGYEQYF. In nucleotides, the CDR3 is TGTGCCACCAGGGGATATGTGACTAGCGGGGGCTACGAGCAGTACTTC.

The chain has TRBV19 and TRBJ2-2; tentatively, D is TRBD1 (5 bases). The germline CDR1 and CDR2 sequences are LNHDA and SQIVND (reference sequence). With 3 bases removed from V and 0 bases from J, the gap between germline ends came to 8 bases. The CDR3 totals 15 residues. CDR3 coding DNA: TGTGCCAGTAGTATGTCCAGGGCGAACACCGGGGAGCTGTTTTTT. Amino acids: CASSMSRANTGELFF.